These 30 T cell receptor beta chains were all obtained from the same sample, sequenced in a study of blood T cells in healthy people across ages. Then a second PCR, running about 6 to 12 cycles, was carried out with a sample-barcoded 5' primer and a J-beta primer mix. TCRdb analysed the 5' RACE reads with MiXCR anew, one entry per CDR3 protein. The sample contains 550,000 to 700,000 distinct CDR3 sequences, 25% to 30% of which appear only once. Sequenced sample: blood. The receptors derive from a woman in her sixties or seventies in good health.

CDR3 bases: TGTGCCAGCAGCGTAGGCCCGCAGGAAAACTATGGCTACACCTTC. This sequence encodes CASSVGPQENYGYTF. The chain carries TRBV9 and TRBJ1-2; D not certain. V lost 0 bases and J lost 2, with 11 bases in between. Germline V gives CDR1 SGDLS, CDR2 YYNGEE. This CDR3 comprises 15 residues.

This clonotype was detected a few times. CDR3 region: CSAGGGLRQGPLLTF. The CDR3 nucleotides are TGCAGTGCTGGGGGGGGCCTAAGGCAGGGTCCCCTTTTGACCTTC. V is TRBV20-1 and J is TRBJ1-2; D is perhaps TRBD1 (6 bases). This CDR3 contains 15 residues. The ends were cut back, 5 bases at V and 14 bases at J, with 30 bases in the middle. Germline CDR1 and CDR2: DFQATT and SNEGSKA (reference sequence).

V gene TRBV7-2 combines with J gene TRBJ1-5; no clear D. This CDR3 spans 14 amino acids. Germline V gives CDR1 SGHTA, CDR2 FQGNSA. Trimming took off 3 bases at V and 7 bases at J, with 13 bases between the two ends. This CDR3 reads CASSFLVGEQPQHF. CDR3 nucleotides: TGTGCCAGCAGCTTCTTGGTGGGTGAGCAGCCCCAGCATTTT.

This clonotype appeared many times. The chain links TRBV29-1 to TRBJ2-5, with TRBD1 as a possible D gene (5 bases). V was clipped by 1 base and J by 5 bases, with 11 bases between them. This CDR3 spans 13 amino acids. Per the germline V gene, CDR1 is SQVTM and CDR2 is ANQGSEA. The CDR3 nucleotides are TGCAGCGTTGAAGCGCAGGGATGGGAGACCCAGTACTTC. Amino acid sequence: CSVEAQGWETQYF.

This clonotype has a handful of counts. V usage is TRBV4-2 and J usage is TRBJ2-2, with 8 bases fitting TRBD1. The CDR3 contains 17 residues. Trimming removed 3 bases from V and 4 bases from J; junction bases left unmatched: 10. Germline CDR1 is LGHNA and CDR2 is YNFKEQ. The CDR3 sequence: CASSQDPLDRGTGELFF. In DNA, the CDR3 is TGTGCCAGCAGCCAGGACCCGCTTGACAGGGGCACCGGGGAGCTGTTTTTT.

In its sample, this clonotype was seen a few times. The V and J genes are TRBV5-6 and TRBJ1-1, with 8 positions matching TRBD1. In germline, CDR1 is SGHDT, CDR2 YYEEEE. The CDR3 spans 16 residues. The V and J ends lost 0 bases and 3 bases, in that order; junction bases with no gene match: 7. The DNA for the CDR3 is TGTGCCAGCAGCTTGGTACAGGGGGTTGGCTACACTGAAGCTTTCTTT. Translating it yields CASSLVQGVGYTEAFF.

This clonotype has only one observation. The V gene is TRBV3-1, the J gene TRBJ2-3; no firm D call. V was cut by 3 bases and J by 4 bases, with 17 bases left in between. The germline CDR1 and CDR2 sequences are LGHDT and YNNKEL (reference sequence). This CDR3 has 16 amino acids. CDR3 protein: CASSQGSPVGSDTQYF. The CDR3 DNA reads as TGTGCCAGCAGCCAGGGTAGCCCGGTTGGGTCAGATACGCAGTATTTT.

A few counts support this clonotype. This chain links TRBV4-3 with TRBJ1-4; perhaps TRBD1 as D (6 bases). This CDR3 region has 19 residues. Trimming left V 3 bases short and J 3 bases short, with 23 bases between. CDR1 LGHNA and CDR2 YSLEER come from the germline V gene. CDR3 bases: TGCGCCAGCAGCCACCTCTCAGGAGGGCAGGGGCTACCTAATGAAAAACTGTTTTTT. The encoded protein is CASSHLSGGQGLPNEKLFF.

V gene TRBV12-3 or TRBV12-4 combines with J gene TRBJ2-3, with D unclear. This CDR3 region has 16 residues. Between the trimmed V and J ends, which lost 6 bases and 3 bases, there was a span of 19 bases. The CDR3 loop reads CASSQGSRRLTDTQYF. In DNA, the CDR3 is TGTGCCAGCAGCCAAGGGTCCAGGCGCTTGACAGATACGCAGTATTTT.

This clonotype was observed a few times. The chain couples TRBV5-1 to TRBJ2-6, with a weak D call TRBD1 (6 bases). Trimming shortened V by 4 bases and J by 0 bases, and 11 bases separated the two germline ends. The CDR3 has 16 amino acids. Germline values: CDR1 SGHRS, CDR2 YFSETQ. CDR3 sequence: CASSRQGFSGANVLTF. The CDR3 DNA is TGCGCCAGCAGCCGGCAGGGGTTCTCTGGGGCCAACGTCCTGACTTTC.

J is TRBJ2-5 and V is TRBV2; 9 positions match TRBD1. This CDR3 spans 17 amino acids. V lost 6 bases and J lost 3; bases outside the gene matches: 14. Germline CDR1 SNHLY, CDR2 FYNNEI. The CDR3 is CASREPLLGQGKETQYF. The CDR3 DNA sequence: TGTGCCAGCAGGGAACCCCTCTTGGGACAGGGTAAAGAGACCCAGTACTTC.

The table lists this clonotype with a few counts. The chain carries TRBV7-2 and TRBJ2-3; possible D gene TRBD2, 7 bases. V was clipped by 10 bases and J by 2 bases, with 19 bases between them. CDR1 is SGHTA and CDR2 is FQGNSA in the germline V gene. The CDR3 covers 15 residues. CDR3 residues: CATRLGGHPTDTQYF. Written as DNA, the CDR3 is TGTGCCACGCGCCTGGGGGGGCATCCCACAGATACGCAGTATTTT.

The chain has TRBV7-2 and TRBJ2-5; D is possibly TRBD1 (5 bases). With 5 bases removed from V and 2 bases from J, the gap between germline ends came to 15 bases. Germline loops: CDR1 SGHTA, CDR2 FQGNSA. CDR3 length: 15 residues. CDR3 loop: CASSHPTETQETQYF. DNA for the CDR3: TGTGCCAGCAGCCATCCGACAGAAACACAAGAGACCCAGTACTTC.

The chain links TRBV12-3 or TRBV12-4 to TRBJ1-1; D is unclear. This CDR3 is built from 14 residues. V was clipped by 6 bases and J by 7 bases, with 18 bases between them. The CDR3 spells CASSQTATGFEAFF. The CDR3 DNA reads as TGTGCCAGCAGCCAAACAGCGACGGGATTTGAAGCTTTCTTT.

The chain links TRBV5-1 to TRBJ1-6, with D hard to call. The germline V and J ends were trimmed by 4 bases and 5 bases, with 13 bases remaining between them. CDR3 length equals 15 residues. Germline values: CDR1 SGHRS, CDR2 YFSETQ. The CDR3 bases are TGCGCCAGCAGCCTTCAACGGACGGATAATTCACCCCTCCACTTT. It specifies CASSLQRTDNSPLHF.

The CDR3 here is CSVEEGQLGDTQYF. For the CDR3, the DNA is TGCAGCGTTGAAGAAGGCCAACTAGGGGATACGCAGTATTTT. The genes are TRBV29-1 and TRBJ2-3; TRBD2 is a possible D gene (5 bases). The CDR3 spans 14 residues. Germline V lookup: CDR1 SQVTM, CDR2 ANQGSEA. V lost 0 bases and J lost 6, with 13 bases in between.

V gene TRBV19 combines with J gene TRBJ1-4; 9 positions agree with TRBD1. The V segment lost 5 bases and the J segment 5 bases; nucleotides outside the gene matches: 9. This CDR3 has 16 residues. CDR1 and CDR2 from the germline V gene are LNHDA and SQIVND (reference sequence). CDR3 protein: CASSSKSGQGNEKLFF. The CDR3 DNA follows: TGTGCCAGTAGTTCTAAATCCGGACAGGGGAATGAAAAACTGTTTTTT.

The V call is TRBV5-1, the J call TRBJ1-1; TRBD1 is a possible D gene (5 bases). This CDR3 spans 13 amino acids. Deletions cut 0 bases from V and 7 bases from J, with 10 bases between. The V gene's germline CDR1 is SGHRS and CDR2 YFSETQ. The CDR3 loop is CASSLGGTDEAFF. CDR3 sequence (DNA): TGCGCCAGCAGCTTGGGGGGGACTGATGAAGCTTTCTTT.

There are a few counts of this clonotype. The chain joins TRBV24-1 to TRBJ1-2; TRBD1 aligns across 8 bases. CDR3 length equals 14 residues. Germline V gene lookup returns CDR1 KGHDR and CDR2 SFDVKD. V lost 4 bases and J lost 3; bases outside the gene matches: 3. The CDR3 DNA reads TGTGCCACCAGTGACCAGGGACAGGACTATGGCTACACCTTC. Amino acids: CATSDQGQDYGYTF.

This clonotype was picked up a small number of times. The chain recombines TRBV20-1 with TRBJ2-5, with D uncertain. This CDR3 is 10 amino acids long. CDR1 DFQATT and CDR2 SNEGSKA come from the germline V gene (reference sequence). Between the trimmed V and J ends, which lost 4 bases and 4 bases, there was a span of 4 bases. The CDR3 is CSAKRETQYF. The CDR3 DNA follows: TGCAGTGCTAAGAGAGAGACCCAGTACTTC.

This clonotype was counted a few times. This chain links TRBV9 with TRBJ1-6; TRBD1 is a possible D gene (6 bases). The germline CDR1 and CDR2 sequences are SGDLS and YYNGEE. The CDR3 has 17 amino acids. Trimming shortened V by 0 bases and J by 5 bases, and 15 bases separated the two germline ends. The CDR3 nucleotides read TGTGCCAGCAGCGTAGGAGTAGGGGGAAGGGATAATTCACCCCTCCACTTT. This codes for CASSVGVGGRDNSPLHF.

This clonotype showed up just a few times. The chain carries TRBV3-1 and TRBJ1-5; no definite D call. V lost 3 bases and J lost 9, with 12 bases in between. CDR1 and CDR2 (germline): LGHDT, YNNKEL (reference sequence). The CDR3 totals 13 residues. The CDR3 protein is CASSQTVTLPQHF. The CDR3, as DNA: TGTGCCAGCAGCCAGACGGTCACACTGCCCCAGCATTTT.

This clonotype was seen a handful of times. Given a much more abundant clone one base away, this may be a read error. The chain carries TRBV20-1 and TRBJ2-5; the D is unclear. There are 10 residues in the CDR3. Deletions cut 2 bases from V and 5 bases from J, with 3 bases between. Per the germline V gene, CDR1 is DFQATT and CDR2 is SNEGSKA (reference sequence). CDR3 DNA: TGCAGTGCTAGATGGGAGACCCAGTACTTC. Residues: CSARWETQYF.

V gene TRBV12-3 or TRBV12-4 combines with J gene TRBJ2-1; 11 positions agree with TRBD2. J was trimmed by 6 bases and V by 4 bases; bases with no gene match: 8. CDR3 size: 16 residues. The CDR3 protein is CASSSFSGGAGNEQFF. The DNA for the CDR3 is TGTGCCAGCAGTTCGTTTAGCGGGGGGGCGGGCAATGAGCAGTTCTTC.

This chain uses TRBV27 with TRBJ1-5, with 8 nucleotides matching TRBD1. The CDR3 is 15 residues long. Looked up from germline, CDR1 is MNHEY and CDR2 is SMNVEV (reference sequence). V shed 2 bases, J shed 7 bases, and the junction held 7 bases outside the gene matches. The CDR3 is CASSLSQGAGQPQHF. Here the CDR3 DNA reads TGTGCCAGCAGTTTAAGTCAGGGGGCCGGCCAGCCCCAGCATTTT.

In its sample, this clonotype was seen a few times. The rearrangement links TRBV3-1 to TRBJ2-7; 8 bases fit TRBD1. The CDR3 covers 15 residues. V dropped 2 bases and J dropped 3; count of bases not matched to a gene: 6. Germline-derived CDR1 and CDR2 are LGHDT and YNNKEL (reference sequence). The CDR3 DNA follows: TGTGCCAGCAGCCAAAGCCCCACAGGGGGCTACGAGCAGTACTTC. Translation: CASSQSPTGGYEQYF.

This clonotype was detected only a few times. V and J are TRBV6-2 or TRBV6-3 and TRBJ2-5; D not resolved. The J call may be mistaken, given a closer DNA end match to TRBJ2-7. Germline assignment: CDR1 MNHEY and CDR2 SVGEGT. This CDR3 is 17 amino acids long. CDR3 residues: CASSYSTRPTHSYEQYF. CDR3 nucleotides: TGTGCCAGCAGTTACTCGACGAGGCCTACCCATTCCTACGAGCAGTACTTC.

The chain is built from TRBV13 and TRBJ2-1; D ambiguous. This CDR3 spans 14 amino acids. Germline values: CDR1 PRHDT, CDR2 FYEKMQ (reference sequence). V was pared by 1 base and J by 6 bases, with 10 bases between. DNA for the CDR3: TGTGCCAGCAGCTTAGAAGGGCAGGTCAATGAGCAGTTCTTC. It translates to CASSLEGQVNEQFF.

The V gene is TRBV6-1, the J gene TRBJ1-2, with 7 bases that match TRBD1. With 4 bases clipped from V and 7 bases from J, the junction kept 3 bases outside the gene matches. This CDR3 spans 12 amino acids. The germline V gene has CDR1 MNHNS and CDR2 SASEGT. In DNA, the CDR3 is TGTGCCAGCAGTGGAAACAGGGGTGGCTACACCTTC. Encoded protein: CASSGNRGGYTF.

The V gene is TRBV10-3, the J gene TRBJ2-5; the match to TRBD1 covers 12 bases. In germline, CDR1 is ENHRY, CDR2 SYGVKD. The V gene end was trimmed by 9 bases and the J gene end by 5 bases; junction bases not matched to a gene: 4. This CDR3 has 13 amino acids. The CDR3 DNA reads as TGTGCCATGGGACAGGGGGCCGAGGAGACCCAGTACTTC. Translated: CAMGQGAEETQYF.